This TCR beta chain was captured in a study of long-term antiretroviral therapy in people with HIV. At the survey level, the v3.0 immunoSEQ assay was run. Repertoires were generated with immunoSEQ multiplex PCR, while TCRdb's copy carries only in-frame clones and drops some. This table has 20,000 to 30,000 clones, around 83% appearing once. Comments on this clone: Its antigen is unidentified.

Germline V gives CDR1 MNHNS, CDR2 SASEGT. Trimming shortened V by 8 bases and J by 4 bases, and 15 bases separated the two germline ends. The CDR3 consists of 13 residues. Overall study findings and caveats: Information pertaining to ART adherence, viral resistance or therapeutic modifications was not obtained.

J is TRBJ2-7 and V is TRBV6-1, with D perhaps TRBD2 (5 bases). The source of this sequence is a man aged 25-40 years with HIV. The sample here was unsorted PBMCs, taken 0.7 years before starting antiretroviral therapy. CDR3 sequence (DNA): TGTGCCAGCGGGAACCCCCCGGGATACGAGCAGTACTTC. Protein sequence: CASGNPPGYEQYF.